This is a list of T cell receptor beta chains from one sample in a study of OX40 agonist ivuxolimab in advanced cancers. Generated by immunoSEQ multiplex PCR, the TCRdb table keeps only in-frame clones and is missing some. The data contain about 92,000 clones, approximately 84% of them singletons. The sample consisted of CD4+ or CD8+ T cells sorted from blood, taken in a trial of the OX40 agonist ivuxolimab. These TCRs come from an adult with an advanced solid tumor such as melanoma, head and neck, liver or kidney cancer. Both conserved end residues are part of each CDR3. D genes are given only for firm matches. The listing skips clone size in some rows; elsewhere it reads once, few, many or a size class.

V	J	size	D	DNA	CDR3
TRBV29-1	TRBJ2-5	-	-	TGCAGCGTTGAATTCGACCTGGGGGGAGAGACCCAGTACTTC	CSVEFDLGGETQYF
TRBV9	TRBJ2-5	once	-	TGTGCCAGCAGCGTAGACCCGAGGCCCCCACAAGAGACCCAGTACTTC	CASSVDPRPPQETQYF
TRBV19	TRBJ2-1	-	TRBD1	TGTGCCAGTAGCGATAGGACAGGGACGGACTCCTACAATGAGCAGTTCTTC	CASSDRTGTDSYNEQFF
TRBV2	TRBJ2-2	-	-	TGTGCCAGCAGTGTGGGAGGGGGCACCGGGGAGCTGTTTTTT	CASSVGGGTGELFF
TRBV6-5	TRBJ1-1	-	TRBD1	TGTGCCAGCAGCAGCTTTGGACAGGGCCGGACTGAAGCTTTCTTT	CASSSFGQGRTEAFF
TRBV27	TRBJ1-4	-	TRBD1	TGTGCCAGCAGTCCCGGACAGGGGTGGGAGGAAAAACTGTTTTTT	CASSPGQGWEEKLFF
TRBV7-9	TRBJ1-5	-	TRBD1	TGTGCCAGCAGCTATACAGGGGGGAGTGAGCCCCAGCATTTT	CASSYTGGSEPQHF
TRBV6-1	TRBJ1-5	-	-	TGTGCCAGCAGTGAGAATCAGCCCCAGCATTTT	CASSENQPQHF
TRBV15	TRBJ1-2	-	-	TGTGCCACCAGCAGAGATCGAGAAGGCTATGGCTACACCTTC	CATSRDREGYGYTF
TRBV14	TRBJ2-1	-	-	TGTGCCAGCAGCCAATACAGGGAGCCCTACAATGAGCAGTTCTTC	CASSQYREPYNEQFF
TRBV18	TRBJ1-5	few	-	TGTGCCAGCTCACCACACCCAAATCAGCCCCAGCATTTT	CASSPHPNQPQHF
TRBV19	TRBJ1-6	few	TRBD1	TGTGCCAGTAGTAGCGGGACAGCAAATTCACCCCTCCACTTT	CASSSGTANSPLHF
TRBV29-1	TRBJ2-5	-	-	TGCAGCGTTGAGGCGTTCATCGGAGAGACCCAGTACTTC	CSVEAFIGETQYF
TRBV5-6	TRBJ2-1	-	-	TGTGCCAGCAGCCCCAACAACAATGAGCAGTTCTTC	CASSPNNNEQFF
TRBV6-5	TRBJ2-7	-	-	TGTGCCAGCAGTTACGGACGGAGCTCCTACGAGCAGTACTTC	CASSYGRSSYEQYF